The 16 T cell receptor beta chains in this list originate from one sample, sequenced in a study of preoperative IRX-2 immunotherapy in early breast cancer. The treatment was: preoperative locoregional IRX-2 cytokine immunotherapy. Here immunoSEQ multiplex PCR was the method, and the copy in TCRdb shows in-frame clones only, minus some. The sample has more than 20,000 clones, 70% to 90% seen once. Here the sequenced sample was tumor tissue, taken after IRX-2 immunotherapy. These TCRs come from a human donor with breast cancer.

V gene TRBV4-2 combines with J gene TRBJ1-4; D call uncertain. Trimming took off 4 bases at V and 1 base at J, with 10 bases between the two ends. CDR3 length: 15 residues. Germline V gene lookup returns CDR1 LGHNA and CDR2 YNFKEQ. The CDR3 coding sequence is TGTGCCAGCAGCCCGATAGGCGAAACTAATGAAAAACTGTTTTTT. This codes for CASSPIGETNEKLFF.

This rearrangement joins TRBV5-6 to TRBJ2-7, with 8 nucleotides matching TRBD1. The CDR3 extends over 14 amino acids. Germline V lookup: CDR1 SGHDT, CDR2 YYEEEE. J was trimmed by 2 bases and V by 0 bases; bases with no gene match: 1. The CDR3 here is CASSLVQGAYEQYF. The CDR3 DNA follows: TGTGCCAGCAGCTTGGTACAGGGGGCCTACGAGCAGTACTTC.

J is TRBJ2-2 and V is TRBV5-6; D is ambiguous. CDR3 length: 14 residues. The germline V gene encodes CDR1 SGHDT and CDR2 YYEEEE. The germline V and J ends were trimmed by 2 bases and 1 base, with 6 bases remaining between them. DNA of the CDR3: TGTGCCAGCAGCTTCCAGTTGAACACCGGGGAGCTGTTTTTT. Residues: CASSFQLNTGELFF.

The chain uses TRBV15 and TRBJ1-4; no reliable D call. The CDR3 is made up of 15 amino acids. With 5 bases removed from V and 11 bases from J, the gap between germline ends came to 21 bases. The V gene's germline CDR1 is LNHNV and CDR2 YYDKDF (reference sequence). The CDR3: CATSRNRYEGGKLFF. CDR3 DNA: TGTGCCACCAGCCGTAATCGGTATGAGGGAGGGAAACTGTTTTTT.

The V and J genes are TRBV5-1 and TRBJ1-4; 11 bases are shared with TRBD1. With 4 bases clipped from V and 3 bases from J, the junction kept 8 bases outside the gene matches. The CDR3 runs to 17 residues. From germline, CDR1 is SGHRS and CDR2 YFSETQ. CDR3 nucleotides: TGCGCCAGCAGCATAGGACAGGGGGCGCTAGCTAATGAAAAACTGTTTTTT. Translating it yields CASSIGQGALANEKLFF.

The chain carries TRBV6-1 and TRBJ2-7; D not resolved. The V end lost 6 bases, the J end lost 3 bases, and 15 bases lay between the germline ends. The CDR3 is 14 amino acids. The V gene's germline CDR1 is MNHNS and CDR2 SASEGT. CDR3 nucleotides: TGTGCCAGCAGCATTAGCTATGTGGGCTACGAGCAGTACGTC. It translates to CASSISYVGYEQYV.

This clone was picked up one time. The rearrangement joins TRBV28 to TRBJ1-3; 9 bases align to TRBD1. With 7 bases clipped from V and 2 bases from J, the junction kept 15 bases outside the gene matches. Germline V gene lookup returns CDR1 MDHEN and CDR2 SYDVKM. The CDR3 contains 18 residues. CDR3 sequence: CASKGGAPGQGAGNTIYF. The CDR3 DNA follows: TGTGCCAGCAAGGGGGGGGCCCCGGGACAGGGAGCTGGAAACACCATATATTTT.

V is TRBV18 and J is TRBJ1-4; tentatively, D is TRBD1 (6 bases). The CDR3 loop spans 18 amino acids. The V gene lost 4 bases and the J gene lost 3 bases, with 21 bases spanning the gap. Germline V gene data show CDR1 as KGHSH and CDR2 as LQKENI. Here the CDR3 reads CASSLSTGGTGPNEKLFF. In DNA form, the CDR3 reads TGTGCCAGCTCACTCTCGACAGGCGGCACGGGCCCTAATGAAAAACTGTTTTTT.

V and J are TRBV18 and TRBJ1-1; D remains ambiguous. V lost 2 bases, J lost 1 base, and 5 bases lay in between. The CDR3 runs to 13 residues. Germline V gene data show CDR1 as KGHSH and CDR2 as LQKENI. CDR3 DNA sequence: TGTGCCAGCTCACCAAACTCGAACACTGAAGCTTTCTTT. It translates to CASSPNSNTEAFF.

J is TRBJ2-2 and V is TRBV18; the D gene is possibly TRBD2 (6 bases). The CDR3 consists of 16 residues. With 0 bases removed from V and 6 bases from J, the gap between germline ends came to 14 bases. Per the germline V gene, CDR1 is KGHSH and CDR2 is LQKENI. Here the CDR3 DNA reads TGTGCCAGCTCACCACCGGTTCCTAGCGTCTCCGGGGAGCTGTTTTTT. Translated, it gives CASSPPVPSVSGELFF.

This clone was counted once. The CDR3 DNA is TGTGCCAGCAGCAATGCCATAAGGGACACTGAAGCTTTCTTT. Protein: CASSNAIRDTEAFF. The V call is TRBV21-1, the J call TRBJ1-1. TRBV21-1 is shown as a pseudogene. This CDR3 has 14 amino acids.

The chain uses TRBV6-5 and TRBJ1-5, with D hard to call. V was cut by 6 bases and J by 1 base, with 7 bases left in between. The CDR3 consists of 13 residues. Germline V gene data show CDR1 as MNHEY and CDR2 as SVGAGI. DNA of the CDR3: TGTGCCAGCAGACAGCCCAGCAATCAGCCCCAGCATTTT. It specifies CASRQPSNQPQHF.

The chain carries TRBV9 and TRBJ1-1; D is unresolved. CDR1 and CDR2 from the germline V gene are SGDLS and YYNGEE. With 0 bases removed from V and 2 bases from J, the gap between germline ends came to 14 bases. This CDR3 is built from 16 residues. The CDR3, as DNA: TGTGCCAGCAGCGTAGATGCCAGAATATTAAACACTGAAGCTTTCTTT. This codes for CASSVDARILNTEAFF.

The V call is TRBV6-1, the J call TRBJ1-1; D may be TRBD1 (6 bases). This CDR3 has 13 amino acids. Germline CDR1 MNHNS, CDR2 SASEGT. Between the trimmed V and J ends, which lost 8 bases and 0 bases, there was a span of 10 bases. The CDR3 protein is CASGGRLNTEAFF. The CDR3 nucleotides are TGTGCCAGCGGGGGCAGGCTGAACACTGAAGCTTTCTTT.

The V gene is TRBV9, the J gene TRBJ2-5; 8 nucleotides match TRBD1. From germline, CDR1 is SGDLS and CDR2 YYNGEE. The CDR3 runs 15 residues. V trimming: 4 bases; J trimming: 4 bases; junction bases outside the gene matches: 9. CDR3 sequence (DNA): TGTGCCAGCAGCTCAGGGGGCCTGAGTAGAGAGACCCAGTACTTC. It translates to CASSSGGLSRETQYF.

The V and J genes are TRBV9 and TRBJ1-1; unclear D gene. There are 15 residues in the CDR3. Germline CDR1 is SGDLS and CDR2 is YYNGEE. V lost 4 bases, J lost 1 base, and 14 bases lay in between. Written as DNA, the CDR3 is TGTGCCAGCAGCCCCCTAGGGCGGGGGAACACTGAAGCTTTCTTT. This sequence encodes CASSPLGRGNTEAFF.